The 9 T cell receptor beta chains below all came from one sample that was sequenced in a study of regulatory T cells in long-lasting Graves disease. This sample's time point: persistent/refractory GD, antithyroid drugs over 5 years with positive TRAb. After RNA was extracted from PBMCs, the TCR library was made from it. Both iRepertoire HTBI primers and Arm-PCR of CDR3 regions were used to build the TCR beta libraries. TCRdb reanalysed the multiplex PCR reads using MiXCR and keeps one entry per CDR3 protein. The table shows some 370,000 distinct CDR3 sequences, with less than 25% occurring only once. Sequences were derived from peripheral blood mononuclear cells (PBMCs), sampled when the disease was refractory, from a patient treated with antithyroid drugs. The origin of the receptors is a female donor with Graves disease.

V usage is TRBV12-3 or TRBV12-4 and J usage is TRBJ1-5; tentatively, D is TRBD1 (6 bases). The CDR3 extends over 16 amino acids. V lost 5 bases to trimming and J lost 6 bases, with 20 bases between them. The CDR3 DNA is TGTGCCAGCAGTCTCTCTCCTTTGGGGGGCTTTCAGCCCCAGCATTTT. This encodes CASSLSPLGGFQPQHF.

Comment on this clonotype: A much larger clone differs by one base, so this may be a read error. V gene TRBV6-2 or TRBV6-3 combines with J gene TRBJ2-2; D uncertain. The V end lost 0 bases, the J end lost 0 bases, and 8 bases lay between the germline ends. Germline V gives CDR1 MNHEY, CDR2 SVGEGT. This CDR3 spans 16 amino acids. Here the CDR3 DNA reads TGTGCCAGCAGTTACTCGGTGGGAACGAACACCGGGGAGCTGTTTTTT. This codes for CASSYSVGTNTGELFF.

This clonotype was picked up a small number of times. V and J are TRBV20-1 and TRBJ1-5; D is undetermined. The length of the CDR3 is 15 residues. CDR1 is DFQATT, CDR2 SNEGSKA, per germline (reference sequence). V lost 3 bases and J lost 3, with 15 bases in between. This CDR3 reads CSASLKGRVNQPQHF. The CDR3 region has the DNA TGCAGTGCTAGCTTGAAAGGGAGGGTCAATCAGCCCCAGCATTTT.

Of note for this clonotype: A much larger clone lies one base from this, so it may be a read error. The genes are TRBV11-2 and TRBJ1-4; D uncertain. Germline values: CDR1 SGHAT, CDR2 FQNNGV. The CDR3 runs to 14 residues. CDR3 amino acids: CASSLIATNGKLFF. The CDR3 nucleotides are TGTGCCAGCAGCTTGATTGCAACTAATGGAAAACTGTTTTTT. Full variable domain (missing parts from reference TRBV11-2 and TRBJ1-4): EAGVAQSPRYKIIEKRQSVAFWCNPISGHATLYWYQQILGQGPKLLIQFQNNGVVDDSQLPKDRFSAERLKGVDSTLKIQPAKLEDSAVYLCASSLIATNGKLFFGSGTQLSVL.

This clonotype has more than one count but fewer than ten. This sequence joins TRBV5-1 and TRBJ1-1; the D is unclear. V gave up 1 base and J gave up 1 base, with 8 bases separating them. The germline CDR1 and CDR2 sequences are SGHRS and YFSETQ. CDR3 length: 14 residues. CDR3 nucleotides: TGCGCCAGCAGCTTGCTGACGGGGAACACTGAAGCTTTCTTT. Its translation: CASSLLTGNTEAFF.

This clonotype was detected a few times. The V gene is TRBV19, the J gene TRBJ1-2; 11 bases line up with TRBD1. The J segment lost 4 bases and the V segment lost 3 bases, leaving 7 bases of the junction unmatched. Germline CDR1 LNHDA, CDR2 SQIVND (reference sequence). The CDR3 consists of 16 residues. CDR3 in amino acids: CASSMAAGTGGYGYTF. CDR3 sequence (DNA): TGTGCCAGTAGTATGGCCGCCGGGACAGGGGGCTATGGCTACACCTTC.

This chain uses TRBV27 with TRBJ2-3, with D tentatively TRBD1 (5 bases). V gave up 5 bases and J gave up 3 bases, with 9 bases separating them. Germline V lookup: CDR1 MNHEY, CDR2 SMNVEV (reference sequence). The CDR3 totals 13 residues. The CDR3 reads CASSTRETDTQYF. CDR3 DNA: TGTGCCAGCAGTACCAGGGAAACAGATACGCAGTATTTT.

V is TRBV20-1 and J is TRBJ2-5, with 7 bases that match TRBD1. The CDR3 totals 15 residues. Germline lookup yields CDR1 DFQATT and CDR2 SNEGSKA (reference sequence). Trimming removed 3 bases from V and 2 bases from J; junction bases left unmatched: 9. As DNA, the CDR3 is TGCAGTGCTAGTACGGCAGGGGGTTTACAAGAGACCCAGTACTTC. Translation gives CSASTAGGLQETQYF.

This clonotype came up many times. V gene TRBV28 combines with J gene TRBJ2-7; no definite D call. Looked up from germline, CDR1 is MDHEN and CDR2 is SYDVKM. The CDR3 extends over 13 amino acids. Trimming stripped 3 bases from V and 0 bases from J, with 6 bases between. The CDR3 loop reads CASSFPPSYEQYF. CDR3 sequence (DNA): TGTGCCAGCAGTTTCCCCCCCTCCTACGAGCAGTACTTC.